The source of this T cell receptor (beta chain) is a study of response to subunit inactivated influenza vaccine. Broader study findings: Only a handful of new T cells, the authors suggested, are recruited with each seasonal influenza vaccination.

TCRdb reprocessed the RT-PCR reads via MiXCR and lists one record per CDR3 protein. The table shows roughly 570,000 distinct CDR3 sequences, with around 15% occurring only once. V lost 0 bases, J lost 2 bases, and 11 bases stayed unmatched. The CDR3 sequence is 18 residues long. CDR1 and CDR2 (germline): LGHDT, YNNKEL (reference sequence). This clonotype has ten or more counts. What it binds is unknown. This clonotype originated in a man aged 50-59 years who received an inactivated influenza vaccine. This specimen consisted of PBMCs from blood, obtained roughly 13 days after vaccination. J is TRBJ1-2 and V is TRBV3-1; 8 nucleotides line up with TRBD1. The CDR3 bases are TGTGCCAGCAGCCAAGATCACGGGGGACAGGTCTACAACTATGGCTACACCTTC. It is translated as CASSQDHGGQVYNYGYTF. Full variable domain (outside the CDR3, taken from reference TRBV3-1 and TRBJ1-2): DTAVSQTPKYLVTQMGNDKSIKCEQNLGHDTMYWYKQDSKKFLKIMFSYNNKELIINETVPNRFSPKSPDKAHLNLHINSLELGDSAVYFCASSQDHGGQVYNYGYTFGSGTRLTVV.